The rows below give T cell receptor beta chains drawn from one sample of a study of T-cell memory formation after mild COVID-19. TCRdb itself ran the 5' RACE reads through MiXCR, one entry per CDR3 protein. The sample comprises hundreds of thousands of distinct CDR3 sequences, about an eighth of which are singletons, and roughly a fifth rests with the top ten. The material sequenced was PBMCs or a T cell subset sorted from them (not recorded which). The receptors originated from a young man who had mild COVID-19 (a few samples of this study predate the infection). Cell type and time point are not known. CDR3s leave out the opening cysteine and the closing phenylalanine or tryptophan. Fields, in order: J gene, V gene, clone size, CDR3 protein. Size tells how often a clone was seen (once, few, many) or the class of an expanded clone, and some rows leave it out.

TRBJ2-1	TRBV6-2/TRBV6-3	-	ASSYVAGGPVGEQF
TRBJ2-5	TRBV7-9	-	ASSLGLPDGTQY
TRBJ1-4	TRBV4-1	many	ASSLQGTSEKLF
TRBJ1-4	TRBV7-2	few	ASSLSPNEKLF
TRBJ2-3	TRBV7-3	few	ASSLRGARTDTQY
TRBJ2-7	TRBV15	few	ATSRGPAGGAYEQY
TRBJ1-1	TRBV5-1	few	ASSWDSYTSEAF
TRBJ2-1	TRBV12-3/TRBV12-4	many	ASSFTAYNEQF
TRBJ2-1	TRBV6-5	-	ASSYVSGSSYNEQF
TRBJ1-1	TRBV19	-	ASRNRGDTEAF
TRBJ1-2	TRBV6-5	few	ASRPVTGPYGYT
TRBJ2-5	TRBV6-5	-	ASSDRSGGAVWETQY
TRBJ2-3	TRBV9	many	ASSVGGTGSTDTQY
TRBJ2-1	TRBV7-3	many	ASSTVAGAYNEQF
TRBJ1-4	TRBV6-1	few	ASNRDRGHSPTNEKLF
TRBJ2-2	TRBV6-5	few	ASSRVAGGAMNTGELF
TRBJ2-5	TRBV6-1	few	ASTPGQGDETQY
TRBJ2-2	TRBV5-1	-	ASSLRIRDRKNTGELF
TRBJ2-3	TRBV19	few	ASSPSGGVVDTQY
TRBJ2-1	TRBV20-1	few	SASRSGGPNEQF
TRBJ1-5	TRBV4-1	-	ASSQDHNQPQH
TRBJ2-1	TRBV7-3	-	ASSGSGGHNEQF
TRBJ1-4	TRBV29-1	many	SVARRLNEKLF
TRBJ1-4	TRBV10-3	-	AISARDREKLF
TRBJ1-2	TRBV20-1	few	SVPDFWDRGYGYT
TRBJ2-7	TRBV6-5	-	ASSYLGHQTYEQY
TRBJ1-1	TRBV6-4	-	ASRPDRGANTEAF
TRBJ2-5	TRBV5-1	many	ASSLVPSQETQY
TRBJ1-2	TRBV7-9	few	ASSLGGADGYT
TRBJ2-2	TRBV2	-	ASTSRLGELF
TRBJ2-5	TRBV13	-	ASSNGLAGASVQETQY
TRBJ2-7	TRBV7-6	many	ASSQKRTGAHSYEQY
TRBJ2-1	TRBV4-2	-	ASSQERGGSSYNEQF
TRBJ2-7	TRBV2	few	ASKDRYTSYEQY
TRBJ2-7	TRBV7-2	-	ASSSGQGETEQY
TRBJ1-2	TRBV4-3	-	ASSQDRRQRGGYT
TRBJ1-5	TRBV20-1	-	SARYRQGQPQH
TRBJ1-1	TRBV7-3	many	ASSLTQGTEAF
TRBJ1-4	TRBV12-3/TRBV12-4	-	ASGQGASSFWNEKLF
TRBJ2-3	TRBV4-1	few	ASSQDSPDTQY
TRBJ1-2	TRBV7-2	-	ASSLAPGGGYT
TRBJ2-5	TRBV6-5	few	ASSQGGRGETQY
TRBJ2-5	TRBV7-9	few	ASSYTGVTQY
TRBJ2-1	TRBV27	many	ASSEDSSYNEQF
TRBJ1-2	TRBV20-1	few	SAQQGWGGYT
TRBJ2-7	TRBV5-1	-	ASSRTEGNYEQY
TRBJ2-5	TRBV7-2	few	ASSSGLAIETQY
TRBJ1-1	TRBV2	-	ASTKGTIGREAF
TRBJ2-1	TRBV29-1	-	SVDMSEQF
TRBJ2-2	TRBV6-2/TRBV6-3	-	ASTTSGENTGELF
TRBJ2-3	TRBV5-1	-	ASSIGLADTDTQY
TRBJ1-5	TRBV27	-	ASSPTGGRPQH
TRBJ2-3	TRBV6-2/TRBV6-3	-	ASGSAGEGEDTQY
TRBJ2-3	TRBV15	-	ATSDYSSGSTDTQY